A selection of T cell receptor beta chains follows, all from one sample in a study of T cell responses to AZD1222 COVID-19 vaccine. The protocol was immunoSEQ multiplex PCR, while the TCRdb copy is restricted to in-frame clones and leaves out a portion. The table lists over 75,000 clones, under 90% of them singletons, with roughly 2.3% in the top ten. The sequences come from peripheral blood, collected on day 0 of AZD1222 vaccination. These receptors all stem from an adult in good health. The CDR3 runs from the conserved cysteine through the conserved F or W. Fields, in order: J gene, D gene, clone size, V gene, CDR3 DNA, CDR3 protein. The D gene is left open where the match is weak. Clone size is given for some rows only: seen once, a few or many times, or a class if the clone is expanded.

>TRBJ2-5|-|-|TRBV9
TGTGCCAGCAGCATTGAGGGGGGTGGTCACCAAGAGACCCAGTACTTC
CASSIEGGGHQETQYF
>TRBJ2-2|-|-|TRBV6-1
TGTGCCAGCAGTGAAGCAGCGAACACCGGGGAGCTGTTTTTT
CASSEAANTGELFF
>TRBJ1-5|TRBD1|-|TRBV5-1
TGCGCCAGCAGCCGGACAGGGACCGATCAGCCCCAGCATTTT
CASSRTGTDQPQHF
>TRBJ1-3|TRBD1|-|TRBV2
TGTGCCAGCAGCTACGGACAGGGGAACACCATATATTTT
CASSYGQGNTIYF
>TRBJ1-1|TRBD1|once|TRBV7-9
TGTGCCAGCAGGCCCCGGGACAGGGGGGTTCGCACTGAAGCTTTCTTT
CASRPRDRGVRTEAFF
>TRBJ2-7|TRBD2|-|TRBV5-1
TGCGCCAGCAGCGGGACTAGCAGTCCCTACGAGCAGTACTTC
CASSGTSSPYEQYF
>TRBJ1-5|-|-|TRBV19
TGTGCCAGTAGTATAGACTCCGACAGGTGGAATAGCAATCAGCCCCAGCATTTT
CASSIDSDRWNSNQPQHF
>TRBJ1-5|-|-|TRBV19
TGTGCCAGTAGAACACAAGGAGGTGGCAATCAGCCCCAGCATTTT
CASRTQGGGNQPQHF
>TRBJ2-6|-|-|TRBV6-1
TGTGCCAGCAGTGATGCGGGCGGTGGGGCCAACGTCCTGACTTTC
CASSDAGGGANVLTF
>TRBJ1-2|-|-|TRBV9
TGTGCCAGCAGCCTCGGGCCTAGGGGAACTAACTATGGCTACACCTTC
CASSLGPRGTNYGYTF
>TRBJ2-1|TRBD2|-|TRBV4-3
TGCGCCAGCAGCCGATTACTAGCGGGGGGTCGCTACAATGAGCAGTTCTTC
CASSRLLAGGRYNEQFF
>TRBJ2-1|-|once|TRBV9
TGTGCCAGCAGCGTGTCGGGTGGGGACCCCAGGCAGTTCTTC
CASSVSGGDPRQFF
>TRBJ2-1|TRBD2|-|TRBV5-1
TGCGCCAGCAGCCCCGCCGGGGCTAGCGGGAGCGAACATGAGCAGTTCTTC
CASSPAGASGSEHEQFF
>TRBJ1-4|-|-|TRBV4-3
TGCGCCAGCAGCCAAGAAGACAGAACTAATGAAAAACTGTTTTTT
CASSQEDRTNEKLFF
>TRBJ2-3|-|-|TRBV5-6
TGTGCCAGCAGCTTAATTGTGGGAGGTCCCACAGATACGCAGTATTTT
CASSLIVGGPTDTQYF
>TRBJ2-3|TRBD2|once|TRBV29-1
TGCAGCGTTGCGACTAGCGGGTTTAGCACAGATACGCAGTATTTT
CSVATSGFSTDTQYF
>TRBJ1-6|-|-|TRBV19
TGTGCCAGTAGTTCGACAGGTGGTGGGGCCATGTCTTTT
CASSSTGGGAMSF
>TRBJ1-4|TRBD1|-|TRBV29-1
TGCAGCGTTCCCACAGGGGCAACTAATGAAAAACTGTTTTTT
CSVPTGATNEKLFF
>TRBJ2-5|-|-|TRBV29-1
TGCAGCGCCGAAAGGCATTACCAAGAGACCCAGTACTTC
CSAERHYQETQYF
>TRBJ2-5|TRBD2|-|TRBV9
TGTGCCAGCAGCGTAGGAACTAGCGGGAAAGAGACCCAGTACTTC
CASSVGTSGKETQYF
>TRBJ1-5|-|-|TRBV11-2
TGTGCCAGCAGCCCCGACCGCAATCAGCCCCAGCATTTT
CASSPDRNQPQHF
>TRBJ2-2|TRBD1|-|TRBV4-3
TGCGCCAGCAGCCACATTGACAGGGGAGACACCGGGGAGCTGTTTTTT
CASSHIDRGDTGELFF
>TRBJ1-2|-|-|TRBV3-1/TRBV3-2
TGTGCCAGCAGCCCCCAACAGGGTCGAAGGTCCAACTATGGCTACACCTTC
CASSPQQGRRSNYGYTF